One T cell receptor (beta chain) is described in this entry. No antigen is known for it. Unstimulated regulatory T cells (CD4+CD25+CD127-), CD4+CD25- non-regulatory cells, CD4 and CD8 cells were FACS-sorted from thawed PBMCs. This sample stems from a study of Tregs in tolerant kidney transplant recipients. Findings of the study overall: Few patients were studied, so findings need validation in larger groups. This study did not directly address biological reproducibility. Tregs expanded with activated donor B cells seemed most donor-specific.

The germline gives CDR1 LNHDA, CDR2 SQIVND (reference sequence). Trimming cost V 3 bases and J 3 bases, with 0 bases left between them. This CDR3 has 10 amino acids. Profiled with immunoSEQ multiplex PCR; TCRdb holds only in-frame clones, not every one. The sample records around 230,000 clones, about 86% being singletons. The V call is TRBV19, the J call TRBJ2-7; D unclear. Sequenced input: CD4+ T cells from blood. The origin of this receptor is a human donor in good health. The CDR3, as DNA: TGTGCCAGTAGTATCTACGAGCAGTACTTC. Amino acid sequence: CASSIYEQYF.